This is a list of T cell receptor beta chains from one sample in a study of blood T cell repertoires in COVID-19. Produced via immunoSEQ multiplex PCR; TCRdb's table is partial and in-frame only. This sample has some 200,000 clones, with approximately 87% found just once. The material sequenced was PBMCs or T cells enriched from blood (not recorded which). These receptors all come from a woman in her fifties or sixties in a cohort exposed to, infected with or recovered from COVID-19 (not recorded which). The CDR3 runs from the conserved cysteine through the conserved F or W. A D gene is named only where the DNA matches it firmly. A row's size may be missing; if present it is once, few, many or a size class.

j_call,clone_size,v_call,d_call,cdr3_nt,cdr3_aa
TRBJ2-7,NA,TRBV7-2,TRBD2,TGTGCCAGCAGCCCAGCGGGGGGTTCCTACGAGCAGTACTTC,CASSPAGGSYEQYF
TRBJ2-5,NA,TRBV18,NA,TGTGCCAGCTCACCACAGGGAGCCTACAATGACTTC,CASSPQGAYNDF
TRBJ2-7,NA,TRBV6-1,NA,NA,CASSESVAGGTYF
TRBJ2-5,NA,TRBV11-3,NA,TGTGCCAGCAGCTTAGGACAGGAAGAGACCCAGTACTTC,CASSLGQEETQYF
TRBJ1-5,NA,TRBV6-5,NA,TGTGCCAGCAGTTTGGTTGGAGGGAATAGCAATCAGCCCCAGCATTTT,CASSLVGGNSNQPQHF
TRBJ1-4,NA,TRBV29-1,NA,TGCAGCGTTTCTCGCGGCGAGGAAAAACTGTTTTTT,CSVSRGEEKLFF
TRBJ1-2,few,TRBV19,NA,TGTGCCAGTAGTATACAGTCCGGGGGGTATGGCTACACCTTC,CASSIQSGGYGYTF
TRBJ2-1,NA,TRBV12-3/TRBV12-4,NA,TGTGCCAGCTCCTGGAGAAATGAGCAGTTCTTC,CASSWRNEQFF
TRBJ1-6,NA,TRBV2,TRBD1,TGTGCCAGCAGGATAGACAGGGGAAGATCACCCCTCCACTTT,CASRIDRGRSPLHF
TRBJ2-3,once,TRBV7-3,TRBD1,TGTGCCAGCAGCCCCAGACAGGGGGCGGGAGATACGCAGTATTTT,CASSPRQGAGDTQYF
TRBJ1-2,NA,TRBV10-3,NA,TGTGCCATCAGTGAGTACGGACTCTATGGCTACACCTTC,CAISEYGLYGYTF
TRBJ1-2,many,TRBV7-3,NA,TGTGCCAGCAGCTTTTATTCAGGGGATGGCTACACCTTC,CASSFYSGDGYTF
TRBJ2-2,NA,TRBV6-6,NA,TGTGCCAGCAGGACAGTCTATACCGCCGGGGAGCTGTTTTTT,CASRTVYTAGELFF
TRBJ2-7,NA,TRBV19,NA,TGTGCCAGTAGTATAGCTCCAGGCGAGCAGTACTTC,CASSIAPGEQYF
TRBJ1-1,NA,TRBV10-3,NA,TGTGCCATCAGTAAGGAGGGGACTGAAGCTTTCTTT,CAISKEGTEAFF
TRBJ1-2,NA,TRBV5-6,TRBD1,TGTGCCAGCAGCTTGGGGGGTCGGACAGGGGTCGATGGCTACACCTTC,CASSLGGRTGVDGYTF
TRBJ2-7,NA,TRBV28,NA,TGTGCCAGCAGTTTCGGGGCAGGGACTGGGGAGCAGTACTTC,CASSFGAGTGEQYF
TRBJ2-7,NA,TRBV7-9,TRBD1,TGTGCCAGCAGCTCTGGTCCAGGGGGCACCTCCTACGAGCAGTACTTC,CASSSGPGGTSYEQYF
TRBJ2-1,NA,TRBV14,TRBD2,TGTGCCAGCAGCCGGGGACTAGCGGGGGGGCCAACCCTACACAATGAGCAGTTCTTC,CASSRGLAGGPTLHNEQFF
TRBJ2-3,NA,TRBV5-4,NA,TGTGCCAGCAGCTTGGCCGGTGGAGATACGCAGTATTTT,CASSLAGGDTQYF
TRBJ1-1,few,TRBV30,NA,TGTGCCGGGATCTCCCTTGACAACGTGAACACTGAAGCTTTCTTT,CAGISLDNVNTEAFF
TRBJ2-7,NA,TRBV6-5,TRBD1,TGTGCCAGCAGTTGGAGACAGGGTACCCACGAGCAGTACTTC,CASSWRQGTHEQYF
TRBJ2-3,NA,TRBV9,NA,TGTGCCAGCAGCGTCCCCAAGATTAGCGGCGATACGCAGTATTTT,CASSVPKISGDTQYF
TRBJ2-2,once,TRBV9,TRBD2,TGTGCCAGCAGCGTAACTAGCGGGGGGGCCGGGAGAAGCACCGGGGAGCTGTTTTTT,CASSVTSGGAGRSTGELFF
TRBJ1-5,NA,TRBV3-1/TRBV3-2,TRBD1,TGTGCCAGCAGCCAGTGGAGGGACAGTAATCAGCCCCAGCATTTT,CASSQWRDSNQPQHF
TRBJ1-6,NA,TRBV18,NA,TGTGCCAGCTCACCAACCTCACAGAATAATTCACCCCTCCACTTT,CASSPTSQNNSPLHF
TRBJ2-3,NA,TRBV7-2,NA,TGTGCCAGCAGCTTAGTCGTGGGGGGAGCGGATACGCAGTATTTT,CASSLVVGGADTQYF
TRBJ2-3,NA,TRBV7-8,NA,TGTGCCAGCAGCTTAGTCAGGGTTGGTACAGATACGCAGTATTTT,CASSLVRVGTDTQYF
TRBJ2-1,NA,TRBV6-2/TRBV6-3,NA,TGTGCCAGCAGTTCCAGGTACAATGAGCAGTTCTTC,CASSSRYNEQFF
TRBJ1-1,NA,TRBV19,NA,TGTGCCAGTAGTTTAGGACAGCCATTGAACACTGAAGCTTTCTTT,CASSLGQPLNTEAFF
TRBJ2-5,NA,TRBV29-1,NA,TGCAGCGTTGCTGGCACGCTCCTGGAGACCCAGTACTTC,CSVAGTLLETQYF
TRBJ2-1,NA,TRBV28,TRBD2,TGTGCCAGCAGGGGCGGGGGGGCCGTGAATGAGCAGTTCTTC,CASRGGGAVNEQFF
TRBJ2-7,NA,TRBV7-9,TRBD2,TGTGCCAGCAGCTTGTTCTTGGTTAGCGGGGGTGAGAACTACGAGCAGTACTTC,CASSLFLVSGGENYEQYF
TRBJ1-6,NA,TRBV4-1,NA,TGCGCCAGCAGCCAGGGGCTGGCACCCCTCCACTTT,CASSQGLAPLHF
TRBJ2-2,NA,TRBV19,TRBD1,TGTGCCAGTAGTATCGGGACCCTGGGACAGGGGTCCCCCGCGAACACCGGGGAGCTGTTTTTT,CASSIGTLGQGSPANTGELFF
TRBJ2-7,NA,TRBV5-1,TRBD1,TGCGCCAGCAGCTTGGGGACAGGGGATGACGAGCAGTACTTC,CASSLGTGDDEQYF
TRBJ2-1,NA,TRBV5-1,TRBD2,TGCGCCAGCAGCTTGAACGAGCGGGGGGGCCGGTATTGGTTCTTC,CASSLNERGGRYWFF
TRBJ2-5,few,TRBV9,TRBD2,TGTGCCAGCAGCGTCCGCCCCAGCGGGGGAAAAGAGACCCAGTACTTC,CASSVRPSGGKETQYF
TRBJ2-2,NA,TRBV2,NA,TGTGCCAGCGCAGCTAGGTTGGGTACCGGGGAGCTGTTTTTT,CASAARLGTGELFF